This TCR beta chain came from a study of cytomegalovirus exposure and HLA in healthy donors (TCRdb year 2017). Background for the entire study: According to an earlier analysis of 550 to 750 of the donors, 200 million or so T cells yielded roughly 100 million unique TCR beta sequences and around 280 Gb of sequence data. Approximately 330 gigabases of sequencing data and around 80 million unique TCR sequences made up an early release that covered several hundred HLA-typed donors. Of the 300 to 500 genotyped donors, more than 75% were placed in the genetic ancestry cluster associated with self-reported Caucasian donors. The study aimed to test whether cataloging public T cell receptors could reveal signatures of past pathogen exposure. Using immunosequencing, the study profiled T cell repertoires from approximately 700 subjects and related those repertoires to cytomegalovirus serostatus. Besides the first cohort of 666 subjects, a separate validation cohort made up of around 120 different subjects was used. High-throughput TCR immunosequencing, statistical association of individual TCRs with disease status, and machine learning were combined to predict cytomegalovirus infection status. A later analysis re-examined previously published TCR beta repertoires from more than 600 donors and added high-resolution HLA genotyping to investigate patterns of TCR occurrence. In the later analysis, no new phenotypic data were used to find candidate immune exposures; instead, reliance was placed on TCR beta sequences and their occurrence across donors. To decide whether each TCR beta V gene segment behaved as functional or pseudogenic, an earlier analysis of some 600 of the donors relied on high-throughput TCR beta sequencing. Donor age, sex, ethnicity and CMV serostatus were compiled together with the repertoire data. Genome-wide SNP genotypes for about 60% of the roughly 670 donors were used in a later genetic analysis, which treated that subset as a discovery cohort. Every repertoire in the discovery cohort had been generated on one and the same sequencing platform. Class I and class II HLA loci were covered by the typing at four-digit resolution. Typing coverage varied by locus: about 629-630 donors for A, B, C, DRB1 and DQB1; approximately 520 for DQA1; around 570 for DPA1; around 450 for DPB1. Four or five DR-DQ haplotypes were handled as single units for association and clustering because linkage in the cohort was strong. On average, around 240,000 unique TCR beta nucleotide sequences were sequenced per donor among more than 350 genotyped donors of the cohort, with 15% to 20% of those sequences being non-productive. Broad study findings and their caveats: A later genetic analysis associated a missense DCLRE1C variant with V-gene and J-gene trimming of TCR beta chains, and an independent cohort replicated the association. This cohort had only TCR beta chains sequenced, and the lack of alpha or paired-chain data limited which features could be detected. A total of fewer than 200 TCR beta chains were listed by the study as associated with cytomegalovirus. In a later analysis, HLA-associated TCR beta chains were found to be more clonally expanded and to have lower generation probabilities than equally common non-associated chains. A later analysis reported that several top co-occurrence clusters appeared linked to parvovirus B19, influenza, CMV and Epstein-Barr virus. A further reported finding was that TCR beta sequences accurately predicted the HLA-A and HLA-B alleles for most subjects in the first cohort. Because counts were too low, about 18 rarely observed V segments, including chromosome 9 orphons, were left out of the earlier analysis of 587 of the donors. A later genetic analysis reported fewer N-insertions in productive TCRs among donors in an Asian-associated ancestry cluster than the approximately 670-donor mean. HLA typing was unavailable for some donors at each locus, so association tests used only the typed subset. At a false discovery rate of 0.05, a later analysis linked 16,951 TCR beta sequences to specific HLA alleles. The sequencing pipeline was judged likely to have produced a cluster of highly shared sequence variants as a technical artifact. Most TCR sequences were observed very rarely across donors, whereas some public TCRs were present in many individuals. Linkage disequilibrium might explain the correlated functional status among segregating V segments, but an unknown experimental factor could not be excluded. In an earlier analysis of 450 to 750 of the donors, most TCR beta V segments appeared in productive rearrangements about 87% or about 30% of the time, broadly matching IMGT annotations. The only immune exposure information available for the cohort was CMV serostatus. In a later analysis, TCR association rates were found to vary across HLA loci, with the most associated TCRs seen for DRB1 alleles and the fewest for HLA-C alleles. In a later analysis, most CMV-associated TCR beta chains were found to appear HLA-restricted, with HLA associations seemingly driven largely by CMV exposure. Some IMGT-functional V segments, including TRBV6-2 and TRBV6-3, could not be distinguished by the 87-base-pair reads and were therefore excluded. Cytomegalovirus status was reported to be diagnosed by the classifier with high specificity and sensitivity in both the original and validation cohorts. Sequencing depth was assumed to be roughly uniform across donors in the presence/absence analyses, though that assumption may not hold. Assigning TCR associations to individual alleles was difficult when HLA alleles, especially DR and DQ, strongly co-occurred. In vitro tests confirmed that a few of the cytomegalovirus-associated TCR beta chains recognize cytomegalovirus antigens. According to the authors, the approach could potentially be generalized to other disease states and immunological phenotypes.

In total, more than 500 healthy bone marrow donors made up the cohort. At the time of sampling, all cohort members were nominally healthy, though unrecorded immune exposures were likely present. The donor was CMV seronegative and was included in the group of 352 seronegative cohort members. Each donor provided a peripheral blood sample, and peripheral blood mononuclear cells were used for TCR beta sequencing. The Qiagen DNeasy Blood Extraction Kit was used to extract genomic DNA from the blood cell samples. Library generation was performed with the immunoSEQ multiplex PCR assay. The multiplex PCR relied on a mix of 60 forward primers for TCR Vbeta segments and 13 reverse primers for TCR Jbeta segments. The CDR3 region of rearranged TCR beta genes was amplified from genomic DNA with a multiplex PCR assay. Amplified TCR beta libraries were sequenced as 87-base-pair reads on the Illumina HiSeq System. As for how the authors treated the data: In a later analysis, tens of millions of unique TCR beta chains were counted across the 690 or so repertoires, and some 10 million of these chains were shared by at least two donors. A nearest-neighbor algorithm error-corrected the raw reads and collapsed the reads into unique sequences, merging closely related sequences to remove PCR and sequencing errors. To assign V, D and J gene segments, CDR3 sequences were aligned to IMGT reference sequences. For a sequence to be retained, at least a six-nucleotide match to both a V gene segment and a J gene segment was required. Rearrangements were classified as productive when the CDR3 lacked stop codons and remained in frame with V and J, and all other rearrangements were classified as non-productive. CDR3 was defined by IMGT convention, running from the second conserved V-encoded cysteine to the conserved J-encoded phenylalanine. The earlier analysis of a few hundred of the donors excluded any sequence lacking an unambiguous match to a single V gene segment. An earlier analysis of several hundred of the donors classified V segments as functional when productive rearrangements were above 56.7% and as segregating when the standard deviation between donors was above 5%. A statistical classification framework was developed to diagnose cytomegalovirus status using the catalog of TCR beta chain sequences. A later analysis assigned V and J genes by comparing TCR nucleotide sequences with IMGT/GENE-DB human TR gene sequences. A later analysis assigned CDR3 sequences and most-parsimonious VDJ recombination scenarios with the TCRdist pipeline. In a later analysis, each TCR beta chain was defined by its CDR3 amino acid sequence together with its V-gene family, and reads without a unique V-gene family were excluded. A later analysis removed 550 to 700 highly shared, low-generation-probability nucleotide sequences to deal with suspected cross-contamination and a sequencing artifact. In a later analysis, a clonal expansion index was calculated for each public chain from normalized within-repertoire ranks of inferred template counts. In a later analysis, generation probabilities were computed using a VDJ recombination model fitted to out-of-frame rearrangements, and the results were checked against IGoR. A later analysis scored TCR-TCR, TCR-HLA and TCR-CMV co-occurrence with hypergeometric tests, applying a repertoire-size bias correction to TCR pairs. In a later analysis, false discovery rates were estimated by permuting HLA or CMV assignments 20 times. In a later analysis, co-occurring TCRs were grouped using DBSCAN, and TCRdist sequence similarity was added for clustering within HLA-allele-positive subsets. Co-occurrence clustering excluded repertoires with fewer than 30,000 or more than 120,000 public chains, plus five with anomalous nucleotide sharing. This is the immuneACCESS table as TCRdb keeps it, with only in-frame sequences that have V and J called. A part of the clones is gone; compared with another copy, unresolved V genes explain less than half, and the rest is unexplained. That table is the source of V, J and clone size, and D and trimming were worked out from the DNA. The sample table records about 150,000 clones; over 80% of these occur just once. 1.5% to 1.9% of the sample goes to the ten largest clones.

Trimmed from V: 1 base; trimmed from J: 5 bases; junction bases lacking a gene match: 4. The CDR1 and CDR2 encoded by the germline V gene are SGHTA and FQGTGA. Its CDR3 holds 15 amino acids, cysteine through phenylalanine. Kept here is only the CDR3 DNA, which spans 45 bases and is read in frame from base 1. On this clone: Its cognate antigen has yet to be identified. Within one base of it there is no much larger clone, and no base qualities were kept.

This clonotype was obtained from a man between 40 and 49 years old in good health and CMV-seronegative. The chain was built from TRBV7-3 and TRBJ2-3, with TRBD2 identical over 9 junction bases. Material: PBMCs. The CDR3 region reads CASSLSGGAGDTQYF. The nucleotide sequence is given as TGTGCCAGCAGCTTAAGCGGGGGGGCAGGAGATACGCAGTATTTT.